Sequencing of this T cell receptor beta chain was carried out in a study of T cells after yellow fever vaccination. Per the germline V gene, CDR1 is SGHDN and CDR2 is FVKESK. V was cut by 4 bases and J by 2 bases, with 21 bases left in between. The CDR3 sequence is 17 residues long. This clonotype has more than one count but fewer than ten. TCRdb itself ran the 5' RACE reads through MiXCR, one entry per CDR3 protein. Of 400,000 or so distinct CDR3 sequences listed, roughly 6.2% were seen once; the top ten hold about 15%. This rearrangement joins TRBV14 to TRBJ2-7; a possible D gene is TRBD2 (6 bases). The sample here was PBMCs, taken 5 days after the yellow fever booster vaccination. The clonotype originates from a man under 40 who received the YFV17D yellow fever vaccine. In nucleotides, the CDR3 is TGTGCCAGCAGCCGGGAGGCGGCGGCGCCCCCAGCCTACGAGCAGTACTTC. Amino acids: CASSREAAAPPAYEQYF.